The entry that follows covers one T cell receptor beta chain sequence. Its antigen remains unidentified. This record comes from a study of cytomegalovirus exposure and HLA in healthy donors. The PCR had 60 Vbeta and 13 Jbeta primers. Clones were read by immunoSEQ multiplex PCR, and TCRdb kept only the in-frame ones, dropping some. In the table there are 49,000 or so clones, 65% to 85% of which are singletons. Broader study findings: Accurate predictions that matched the HLA-A and HLA-B alleles of most subjects were reportedly made from TCR beta sequences.

Sequencing used PBMCs. The receptor comes from a boy aged 5-17 years in good health and CMV-seropositive.

In DNA, the CDR3 is TGCGCCAGCAGCTGGGACTCCTACGAGCAGTACTTC. Residues: CASSWDSYEQYF. The chain couples TRBV5-1 to TRBJ2-5; D is unclear. The J call may be incorrect, as the DNA end agrees better with TRBJ2-7. Germline lookup yields CDR1 SGHRS and CDR2 YFSETQ. The CDR3 covers 12 residues.